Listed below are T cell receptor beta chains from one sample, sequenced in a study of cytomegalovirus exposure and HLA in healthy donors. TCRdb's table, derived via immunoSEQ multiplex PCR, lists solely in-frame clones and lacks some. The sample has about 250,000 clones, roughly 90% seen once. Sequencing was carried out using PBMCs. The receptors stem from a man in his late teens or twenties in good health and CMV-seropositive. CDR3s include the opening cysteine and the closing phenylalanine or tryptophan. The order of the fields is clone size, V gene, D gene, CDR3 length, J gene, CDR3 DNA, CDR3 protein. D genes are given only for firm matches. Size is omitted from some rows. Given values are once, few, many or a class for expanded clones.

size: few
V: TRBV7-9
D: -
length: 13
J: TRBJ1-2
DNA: TGTGCCAGCAGCTCGCAGATGTACTATGGCTACACCTTC
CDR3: CASSSQMYYGYTF

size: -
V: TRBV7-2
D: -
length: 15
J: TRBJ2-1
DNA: TGTGCCAGCAGCTTTGTGGGAGAGTACTACAATGAGCAGTTCTTC
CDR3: CASSFVGEYYNEQFF

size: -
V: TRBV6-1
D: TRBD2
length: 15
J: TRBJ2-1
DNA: TGTGCCAGCAGTGAACATAGCGGGAGTTACAATGAGCAGTTCTTC
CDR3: CASSEHSGSYNEQFF

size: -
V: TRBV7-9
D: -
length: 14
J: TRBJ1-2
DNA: TGTGCCAGCAGCTTAGAGGGCCTGATGGGTGGCTACACCTTC
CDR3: CASSLEGLMGGYTF

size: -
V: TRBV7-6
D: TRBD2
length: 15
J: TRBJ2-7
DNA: TGTGCCAGCAGCCTAGCGGGGGGAACGGGGGCTGAGCAGTACTTC
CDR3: CASSLAGGTGAEQYF

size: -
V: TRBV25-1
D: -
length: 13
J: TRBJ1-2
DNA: TGTGCCACTTCCAGGGCCGTTAACTATGGCTACACCTTC
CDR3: CATSRAVNYGYTF

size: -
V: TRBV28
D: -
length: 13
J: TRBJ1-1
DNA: TGTGCCAGCAGTCCCGGGACATACGCTGAAGCTTTCTTT
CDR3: CASSPGTYAEAFF

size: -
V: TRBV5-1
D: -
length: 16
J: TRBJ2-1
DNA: TGCGCCAGCAGCTTGGAAGCGCCAAGCTCCTACAATGAGCAGTTCTTC
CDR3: CASSLEAPSSYNEQFF

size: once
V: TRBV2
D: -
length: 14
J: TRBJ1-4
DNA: TGTGCCAGCAGCCTTGACAGTGGTGGCGAAAAACTGTTTTTT
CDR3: CASSLDSGGEKLFF

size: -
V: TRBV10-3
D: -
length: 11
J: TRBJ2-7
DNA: TGTGCCATCAGTGACTTCGGCGAGCAGTACTTC
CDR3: CAISDFGEQYF

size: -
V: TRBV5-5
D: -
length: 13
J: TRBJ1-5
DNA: TGTGCCAGCAGCTTGGGCAGCAATCAGCCCCAGCATTTT
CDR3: CASSLGSNQPQHF

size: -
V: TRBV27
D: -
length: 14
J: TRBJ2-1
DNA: TGTGCCAGCAGTCCCGGACAGCTGGGGAATGAGCAGTTCTTC
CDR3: CASSPGQLGNEQFF

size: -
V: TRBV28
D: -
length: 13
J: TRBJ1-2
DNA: TGTGCCAGCGCCCCTGGGGGCGCGCCAGGCTACACCTTC
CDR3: CASAPGGAPGYTF

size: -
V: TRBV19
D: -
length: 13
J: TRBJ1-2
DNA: TGTGCCAGTAGTACGGAGGTGTACTATGGCTACACCTTC
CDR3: CASSTEVYYGYTF

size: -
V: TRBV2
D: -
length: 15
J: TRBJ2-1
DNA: TGTGCCAGCAGTGAAGCGCAGAGTCCCGCGGCGCCTCAGTTCTTC
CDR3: CASSEAQSPAAPQFF

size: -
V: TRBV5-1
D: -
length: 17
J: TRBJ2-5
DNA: TGCGCCAGCAGCTTGGCACCCGGGACTCCAAGGGCAGGGACCCAGTACTTC
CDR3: CASSLAPGTPRAGTQYF

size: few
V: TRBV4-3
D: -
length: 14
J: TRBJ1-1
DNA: TGCGCCAGCAGCCAGCAGGGTGGGGGCACTGAAGCTTTCTTT
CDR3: CASSQQGGGTEAFF

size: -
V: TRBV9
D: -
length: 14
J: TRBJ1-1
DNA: TGTGCCAGCAGCCCCGGACGGGAGAACACTGAAGCTTTCTTT
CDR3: CASSPGRENTEAFF

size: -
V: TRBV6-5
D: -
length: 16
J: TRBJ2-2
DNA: TGTGCCAGCAGTTACTCCACCCCAGTCGGGACCGGGGAGCTGTTTTTT
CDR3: CASSYSTPVGTGELFF

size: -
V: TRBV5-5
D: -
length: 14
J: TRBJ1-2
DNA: TGTGCCAGCAGCCAGAGCGACAGGCCGTATGGCTACACCTTC
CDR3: CASSQSDRPYGYTF

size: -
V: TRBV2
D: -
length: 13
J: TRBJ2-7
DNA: TGTGCCAGCAGATCGGGGCTCTCCTACGAGCAGTACTTC
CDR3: CASRSGLSYEQYF

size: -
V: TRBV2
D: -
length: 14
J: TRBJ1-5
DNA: TGTGCCAGCCTGGCGGGTTATAGCAATCAGCCCCAGCATTTT
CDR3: CASLAGYSNQPQHF

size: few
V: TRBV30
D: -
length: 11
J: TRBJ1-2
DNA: TGTGCCTGGGCCACAGGGACTGGCTACACCTTC
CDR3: CAWATGTGYTF

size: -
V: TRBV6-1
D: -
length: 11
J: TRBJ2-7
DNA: TGTGCCAGCAATCAGGACCGCGAGCAGTACTTC
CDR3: CASNQDREQYF

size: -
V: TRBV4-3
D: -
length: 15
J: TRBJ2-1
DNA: TGCGCCAGCAGCCAAGACAGAAGAAAGAACAATGAGCAGTTCTTC
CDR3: CASSQDRRKNNEQFF

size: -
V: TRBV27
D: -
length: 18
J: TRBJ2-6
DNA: TGTGCCAGCAGTTTCGAGGTATCTACCCCAACTGGGGCCAACGTCCTGACTTTC
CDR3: CASSFEVSTPTGANVLTF

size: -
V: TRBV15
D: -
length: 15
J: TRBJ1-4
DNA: TGTGCCACCAGCAGGTCTGGGGGGGGCGGTGAAAAACTGTTTTTT
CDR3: CATSRSGGGGEKLFF

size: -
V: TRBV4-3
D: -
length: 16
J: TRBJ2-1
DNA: TGCGCCAGCAGCCAAGATCGCGCAGGGGATCACAATGAGCAGTTCTTC
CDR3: CASSQDRAGDHNEQFF

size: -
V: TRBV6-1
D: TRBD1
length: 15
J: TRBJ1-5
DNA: TGTGCCAGCAGTGAGGACAGGTATAGCAATCAGCCCCAGCATTTT
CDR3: CASSEDRYSNQPQHF

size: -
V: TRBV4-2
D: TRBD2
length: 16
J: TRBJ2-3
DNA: TGTGCCAGCAGCCCCGGGACTAGCGGGAGCGCAGATACGCAGTATTTT
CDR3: CASSPGTSGSADTQYF

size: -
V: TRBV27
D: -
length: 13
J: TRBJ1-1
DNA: TGTGCCAGCAGGGTCCTTGAGAACACTGAAGCTTTCTTT
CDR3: CASRVLENTEAFF

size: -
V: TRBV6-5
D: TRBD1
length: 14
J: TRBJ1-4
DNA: TGTGCCAGCAGTCCGGACAGGGGAGGTGAAAAACTGTTTTTT
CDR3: CASSPDRGGEKLFF

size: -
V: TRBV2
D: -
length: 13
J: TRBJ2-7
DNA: TGTGCCAGCCTGGACCAGGGATCCTACGAGCAGTACTTC
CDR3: CASLDQGSYEQYF

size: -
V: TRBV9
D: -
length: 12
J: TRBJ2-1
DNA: TGTGCCAGCAGCCCCTACAGGGGAGGACAGTTCTTC
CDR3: CASSPYRGGQFF

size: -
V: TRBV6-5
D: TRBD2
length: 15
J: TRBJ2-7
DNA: TGTGCCAGCAGGTTCAGGCGGGAGGGCCTTTACGAGCAGTACTTC
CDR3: CASRFRREGLYEQYF

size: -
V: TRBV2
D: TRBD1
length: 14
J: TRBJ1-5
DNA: TGTGCCAGCACGGGACAGCTTAGCAATCAGCCCCAGCATTTT
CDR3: CASTGQLSNQPQHF

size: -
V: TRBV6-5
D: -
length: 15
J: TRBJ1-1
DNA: TGTGCCAGCAGTTACTCGTTCTACGGAAACACTGAAGCTTTCTTT
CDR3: CASSYSFYGNTEAFF